The entry below describes one TCR beta chain. These data come from a study of T cell responses to AZD1222 COVID-19 vaccine. The table came from immunoSEQ multiplex PCR; TCRdb's copy has only in-frame clones and leaves some out. This sample carries approximately 77,000 clones, approximately 83% of them seen once, and the ten largest clones take about 3.4%. The CDR3 spans 15 residues. The germline V gene encodes CDR1 LGHNA and CDR2 YSLEER. Trimming shortened V by 1 base and J by 4 bases, and 10 bases separated the two germline ends. The source was peripheral blood, collected 28 days after the second AZD1222 dose. The rearrangement links TRBV4-3 to TRBJ2-2; the D gene is possibly TRBD2 (6 bases). This sequence was found in an adult who received the AZD1222 COVID-19 vaccine. CDR3 coding DNA: TGCGCCAGCAGCCAAGCTAGCGCGACCACCGGGGAGCTGTTTTTT. Translation gives CASSQASATTGELFF.